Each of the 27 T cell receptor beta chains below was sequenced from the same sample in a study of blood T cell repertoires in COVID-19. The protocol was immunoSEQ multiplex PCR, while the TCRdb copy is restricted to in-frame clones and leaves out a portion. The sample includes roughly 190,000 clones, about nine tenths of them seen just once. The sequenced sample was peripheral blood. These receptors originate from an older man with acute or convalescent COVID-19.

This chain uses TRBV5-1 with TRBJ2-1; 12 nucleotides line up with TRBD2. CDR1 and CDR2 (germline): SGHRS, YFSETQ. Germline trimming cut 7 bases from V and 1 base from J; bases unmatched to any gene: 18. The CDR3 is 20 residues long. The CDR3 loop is CASRILTSGSLLESYNEQFF. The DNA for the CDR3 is TGCGCCAGCCGTATCCTGACTAGCGGGAGTCTTCTAGAGTCCTACAATGAGCAGTTCTTC.

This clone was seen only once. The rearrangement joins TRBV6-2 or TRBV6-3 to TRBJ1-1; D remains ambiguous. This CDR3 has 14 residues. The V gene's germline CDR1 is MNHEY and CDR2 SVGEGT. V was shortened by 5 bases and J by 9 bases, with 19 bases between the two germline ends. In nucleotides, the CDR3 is TGTGCCAGCAGTGAGAAAAGGTACGGGGTCAAAGCTTTCTTT. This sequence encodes CASSEKRYGVKAFF.

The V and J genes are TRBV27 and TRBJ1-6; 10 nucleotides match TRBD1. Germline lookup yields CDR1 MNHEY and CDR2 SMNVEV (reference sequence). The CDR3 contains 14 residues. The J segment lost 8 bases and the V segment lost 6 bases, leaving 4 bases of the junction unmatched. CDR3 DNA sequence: TGTGCCAGCAGAGGGACAGGGGTTGATTCACCCCTCCACTTT. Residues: CASRGTGVDSPLHF.

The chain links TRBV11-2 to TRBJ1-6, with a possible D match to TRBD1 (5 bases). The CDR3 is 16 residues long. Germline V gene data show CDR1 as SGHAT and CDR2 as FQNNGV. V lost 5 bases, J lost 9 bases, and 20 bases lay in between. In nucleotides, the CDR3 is TGTGCCAGCAGCCCCCGGGCGATTCTTAGGGGTTCACCCCTCCACTTT. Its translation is CASSPRAILRGSPLHF.

CDR3 region: CASSEYREETQYF. The CDR3 nucleotides read TGTGCCAGCAGTGAATACAGAGAAGAGACCCAGTACTTC. The rearrangement joins TRBV2 to TRBJ2-5; D ambiguous. CDR1 SNHLY and CDR2 FYNNEI come from the germline V gene. This CDR3 comprises 13 residues. The V end was cut by 2 bases, the J end by 3 bases, with 7 bases between.

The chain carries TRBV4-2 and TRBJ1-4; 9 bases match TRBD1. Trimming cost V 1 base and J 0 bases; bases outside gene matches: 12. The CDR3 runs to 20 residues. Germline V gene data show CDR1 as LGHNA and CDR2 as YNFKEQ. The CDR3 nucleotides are TGTGCCAGCAGCCAAGGCCCAGGACAGGGGTCGATTGCAACTAATGAAAAACTGTTTTTT. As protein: CASSQGPGQGSIATNEKLFF.

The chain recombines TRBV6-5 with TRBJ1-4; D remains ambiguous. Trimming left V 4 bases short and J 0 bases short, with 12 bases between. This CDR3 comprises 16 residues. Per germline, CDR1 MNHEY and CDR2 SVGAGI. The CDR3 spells CASSFRGDATNEKLFF. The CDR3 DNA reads TGTGCCAGCAGTTTCCGGGGAGATGCAACTAATGAAAAACTGTTTTTT.

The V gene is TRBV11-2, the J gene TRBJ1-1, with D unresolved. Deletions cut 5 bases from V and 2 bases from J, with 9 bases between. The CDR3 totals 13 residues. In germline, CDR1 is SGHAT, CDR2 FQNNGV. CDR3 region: CASSQDSNTEAFF. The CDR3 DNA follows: TGTGCCAGCAGCCAAGATAGTAACACTGAAGCTTTCTTT.

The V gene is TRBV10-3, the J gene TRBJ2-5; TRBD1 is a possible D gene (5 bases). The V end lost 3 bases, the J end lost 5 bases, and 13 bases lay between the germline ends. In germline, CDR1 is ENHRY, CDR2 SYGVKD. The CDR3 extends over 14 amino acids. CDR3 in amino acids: CAISDSDKTETQYF. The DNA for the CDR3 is TGTGCCATCAGTGACTCGGACAAGACGGAGACCCAGTACTTC.

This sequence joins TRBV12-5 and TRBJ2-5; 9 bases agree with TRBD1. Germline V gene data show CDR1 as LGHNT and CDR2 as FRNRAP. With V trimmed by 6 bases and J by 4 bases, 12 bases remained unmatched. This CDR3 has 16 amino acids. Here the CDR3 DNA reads TGTGCTAGTGGACTTGACCCGGGACAGGGAGGAGAGACCCAGTACTTC. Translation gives CASGLDPGQGGETQYF. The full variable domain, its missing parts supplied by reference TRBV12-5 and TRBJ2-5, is DARVTQTPRHKVTEMGQEVTMRCQPILGHNTVFWYRQTMMQGLELLAYFRNRAPLDDSGMPKDRFSAEMPDATLATLKIQPSEPRDSAVYFCASGLDPGQGGETQYFGPGTRLLVL.

The DNA of the CDR3 is TGTGCCAGCAGCTTCGCAGGGGGCGGTGAAAAACTGTTTTTT. Its protein is CASSFAGGGEKLFF. The chain links TRBV7-7 to TRBJ1-4; TRBD1 matches 8 bases. Germline CDR1 reads SSHAT; CDR2 reads FNYEAQ (reference sequence). The trim removed 3 bases at V and 7 bases at J, leaving 4 bases unmatched. This CDR3 has 14 residues.

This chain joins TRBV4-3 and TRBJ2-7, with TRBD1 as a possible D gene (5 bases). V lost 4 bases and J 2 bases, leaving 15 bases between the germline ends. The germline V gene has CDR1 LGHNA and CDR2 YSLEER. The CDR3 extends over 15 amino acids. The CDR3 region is CASSRAWQGAYEQYF. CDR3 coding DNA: TGCGCCAGCAGCCGAGCCTGGCAGGGTGCCTACGAGCAGTACTTC.

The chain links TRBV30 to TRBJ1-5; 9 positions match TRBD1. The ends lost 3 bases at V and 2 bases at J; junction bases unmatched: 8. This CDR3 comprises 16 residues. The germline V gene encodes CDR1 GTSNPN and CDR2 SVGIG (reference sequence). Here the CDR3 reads CAWSLGDRVGNQPQHF. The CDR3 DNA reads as TGTGCCTGGAGCCTGGGGGACAGGGTCGGCAATCAGCCCCAGCATTTT.

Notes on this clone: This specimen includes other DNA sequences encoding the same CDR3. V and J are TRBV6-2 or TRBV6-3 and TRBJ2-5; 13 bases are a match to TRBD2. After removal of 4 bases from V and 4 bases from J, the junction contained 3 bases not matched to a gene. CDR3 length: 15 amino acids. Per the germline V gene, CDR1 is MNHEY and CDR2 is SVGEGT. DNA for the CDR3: TGTGCCAGCAGTTGGACTAGCGGGAGTGGAGAGACCCAGTACTTC. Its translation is CASSWTSGSGETQYF.

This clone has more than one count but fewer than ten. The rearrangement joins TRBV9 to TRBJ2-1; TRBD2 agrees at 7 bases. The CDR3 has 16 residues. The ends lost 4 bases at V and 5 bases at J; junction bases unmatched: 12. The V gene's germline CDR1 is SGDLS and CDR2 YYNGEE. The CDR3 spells CASSPRLSGSHNEQFF. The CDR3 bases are TGTGCCAGCAGCCCCCGACTTAGCGGGTCTCACAATGAGCAGTTCTTC.

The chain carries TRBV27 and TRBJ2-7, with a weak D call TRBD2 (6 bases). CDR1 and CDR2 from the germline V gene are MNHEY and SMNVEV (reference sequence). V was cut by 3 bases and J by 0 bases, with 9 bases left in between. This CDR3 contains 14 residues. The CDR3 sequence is CASSLRRDSYEQYF. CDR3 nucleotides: TGTGCCAGCAGTTTGAGGAGGGACTCCTACGAGCAGTACTTC.

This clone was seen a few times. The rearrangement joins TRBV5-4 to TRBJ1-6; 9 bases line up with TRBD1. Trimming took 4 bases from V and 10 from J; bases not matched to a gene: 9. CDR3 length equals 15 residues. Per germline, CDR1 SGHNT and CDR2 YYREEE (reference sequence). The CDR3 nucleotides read TGTGCCAGCAGCCGCACAGGGGGCCGGGACTCACCCCTCCACTTT. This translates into CASSRTGGRDSPLHF.

The CDR3 sequence is CASRDREGANVLTF. The CDR3 bases are TGTGCCAGCAGGGACAGGGAAGGCGCCAACGTCCTGACTTTC. The rearrangement joins TRBV6-5 to TRBJ2-6; 8 positions match TRBD1. V shed 6 bases and J 7 bases; nucleotides not matched to a gene: 5. This CDR3 spans 14 amino acids. Germline CDR1 reads MNHEY; CDR2 reads SVGAGI.

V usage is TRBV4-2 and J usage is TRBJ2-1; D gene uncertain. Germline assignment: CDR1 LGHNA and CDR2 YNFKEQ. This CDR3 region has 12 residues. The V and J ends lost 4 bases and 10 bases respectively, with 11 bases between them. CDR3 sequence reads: CASSPILGEQFF. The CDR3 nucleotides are TGTGCCAGCAGCCCCATCCTGGGCGAGCAGTTCTTC.

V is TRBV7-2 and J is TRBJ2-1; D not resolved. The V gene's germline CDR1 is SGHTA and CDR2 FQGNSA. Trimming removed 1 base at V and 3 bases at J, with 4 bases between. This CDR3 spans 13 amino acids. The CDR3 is CASSLDGYNEQFF. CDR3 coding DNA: TGTGCCAGCAGCTTAGACGGCTACAATGAGCAGTTCTTC.

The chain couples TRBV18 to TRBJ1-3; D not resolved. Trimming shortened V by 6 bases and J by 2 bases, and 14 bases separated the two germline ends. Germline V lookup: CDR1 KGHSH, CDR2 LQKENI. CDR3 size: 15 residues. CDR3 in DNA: TGTGCCAGCTCTCCTGCATGGGGAGCTGGAAACACCATATATTTT. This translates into CASSPAWGAGNTIYF.

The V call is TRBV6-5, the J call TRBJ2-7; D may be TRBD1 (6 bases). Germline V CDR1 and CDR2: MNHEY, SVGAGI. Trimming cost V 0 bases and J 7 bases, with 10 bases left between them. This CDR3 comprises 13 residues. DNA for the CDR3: TGTGCCAGCAGTTACTCTCCCAGGGGTGAGCAGTACTTC. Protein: CASSYSPRGEQYF.

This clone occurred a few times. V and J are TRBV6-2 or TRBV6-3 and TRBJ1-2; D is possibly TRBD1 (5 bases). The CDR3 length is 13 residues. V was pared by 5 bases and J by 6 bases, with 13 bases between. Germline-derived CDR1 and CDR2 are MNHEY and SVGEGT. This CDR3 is CASSKSGLNGYTF. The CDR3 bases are TGTGCCAGCAGTAAATCGGGACTGAATGGCTACACCTTC.

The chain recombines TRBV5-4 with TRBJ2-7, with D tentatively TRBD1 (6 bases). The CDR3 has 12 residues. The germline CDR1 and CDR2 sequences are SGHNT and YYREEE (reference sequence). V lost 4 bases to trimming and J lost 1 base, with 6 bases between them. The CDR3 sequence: CASSRGSYEQYF. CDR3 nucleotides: TGTGCCAGCAGCAGGGGGTCCTACGAGCAGTACTTC.

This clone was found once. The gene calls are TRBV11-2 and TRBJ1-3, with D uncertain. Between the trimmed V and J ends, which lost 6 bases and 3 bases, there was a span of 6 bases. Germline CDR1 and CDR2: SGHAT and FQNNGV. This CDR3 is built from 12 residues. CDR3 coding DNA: TGTGCCAGCAGTCGCAGTGGAAACACCATATATTTT. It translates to CASSRSGNTIYF.

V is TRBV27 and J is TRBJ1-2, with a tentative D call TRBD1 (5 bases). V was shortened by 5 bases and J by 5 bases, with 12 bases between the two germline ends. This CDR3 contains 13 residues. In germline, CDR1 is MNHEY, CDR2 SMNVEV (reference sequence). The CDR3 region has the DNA TGTGCCAGCAGTGGCAGGGTGAAGTATGGCTACACCTTC. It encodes CASSGRVKYGYTF.

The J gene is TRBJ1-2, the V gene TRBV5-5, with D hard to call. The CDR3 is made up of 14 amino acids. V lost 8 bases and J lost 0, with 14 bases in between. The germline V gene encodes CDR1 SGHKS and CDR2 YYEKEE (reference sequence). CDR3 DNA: TGTGCCAGTCAACGGCGGGGAACTAACTATGGCTACACCTTC. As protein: CASQRRGTNYGYTF.